This TCR beta chain appears in the sequencing data of a study of blood T cell repertoires in COVID-19. The data were produced by immunoSEQ multiplex PCR, yet TCRdb's version contains in-frame clones alone and is incomplete. Altogether around 310,000 clones are present, 80% to 90% being singletons, with the ten largest covering 5% to 6%. This CDR3 contains 16 residues. CDR1 and CDR2 (germline): LGHDT, YNNKEL (reference sequence). V lost 5 bases and J lost 5; bases outside the gene matches: 7. Enrollees, about 18 to 95 years old, lived in 20 to 25 US areas. Assignment of participants to cohorts was predicated upon participant-reported clinical history.

The specimen was PBMCs or T cells enriched from blood (not recorded which). J is TRBJ1-6 and V is TRBV3-1 (or the pseudogene TRBV3-2), with TRBD1 matching over 9 bases. The receptor was isolated from a man aged 30-40 years who had recovered from COVID-19. The CDR3, as DNA: TGTGCCAGCAGCGAAGCCGGGACAGGGAATAATTCACCCCTCCACTTT. Translating gives CASSEAGTGNNSPLHF.